The rows below give T cell receptor beta chains drawn from one sample of a study of T cell responses to AZD1222 COVID-19 vaccine. Sequencing used immunoSEQ multiplex PCR; TCRdb keeps in-frame clones, though not all of them. The repertoire holds 75,000 to 100,000 clones, with around 89% as singletons. The specimen was peripheral blood, collected on day 0 of AZD1222 vaccination. All receptors come from an adult in good health. Both conserved end residues are trimmed from each CDR3. Some rows mark clone size as missing; the rest say once, few, many or name a class of expanded clone.

V	size	CDR3
TRBV30	-	AWSVSNYGYT
TRBV5-1	-	ASSLAFKNTGELF
TRBV28	-	ASSSATGWGELF
TRBV5-1	-	ASSLNGGLPTQY
TRBV30	-	AWSAGFSGNTIY
TRBV7-2	few	ASSLGVWDTEAF
TRBV28	-	ASSGSGQGSSLNEQY
TRBV4-2	-	ASSQVAGEGYGYT
TRBV19	few	ASSLHGVRGSYEQY
TRBV25-1	-	ASSAETGGFANEKLF
TRBV27	-	ASNPGQAYNEQF
TRBV3-1/TRBV3-2	-	ASSQGTGVPINQPQH
TRBV11-2	-	ASSQASVDIQY
TRBV3-1/TRBV3-2	-	ASSQRRIRASNEKLF
TRBV21-1	-	ASSKDDRTERVNEQF
TRBV7-8	-	ASSLLFLAGGPLGNEQF
TRBV7-2	-	ASSLAGIINEQF
TRBV5-6	-	ASSLAPSYEQY
TRBV12-3/TRBV12-4	few	ASRRSGANVLT
TRBV9	-	ASSIQGNYGYT
TRBV12-3/TRBV12-4	-	ASSSAGSQPQH
TRBV13	-	ASSLGEIGPNEKLF
TRBV10-2	-	ASSVLRQGGGEAF
TRBV28	-	ASSFPGGGYEQY
TRBV10-2	-	ASSGKTSGSGVEQF
TRBV6-5	-	ASRPWGARTEAF
TRBV3-1/TRBV3-2	-	ASSQDHRVGNTIY
TRBV29-1	-	SVQLAADTQY
TRBV19	-	ASSSLTSGPQEQF
TRBV12-3/TRBV12-4	-	ASSYRPYEQY
TRBV5-1	-	ASSYEPGQGAYNEQF
TRBV11-2	few	ASSLTGGTDTQY
TRBV27	-	ASSFSARTGFDYGYT
TRBV28	-	ASTARTGVAYEQY
TRBV11-3	-	ASSLGLGLEADTQY
TRBV27	-	ASSLSGEGGEQF
TRBV18	-	ASSQREASSYNSPLH
TRBV5-1	-	ASSSLAESSYEQY
TRBV27	-	ASSKGTGQETQY
TRBV24-1	-	ATRTTGGTEAF
TRBV29-1	-	SVGLAIQETQY
TRBV20-1	-	SASSGTTDTQY